This TCR beta chain was documented in a study of T cells in Graves' hyperthyroidism and ophthalmopathy. The germline V and J ends were trimmed by 7 bases and 7 bases, with 17 bases remaining between them. Germline CDR1 MNHNS, CDR2 SASEGT. The CDR3 covers 14 residues. This clonotype was seen at least ten times. Its antigen is undetermined. Study findings and constraints: Ophthalmopathy got predicted by the model a median about 6.5 months before its onset. Expanded thyroid clonotypes (above 0.001) were mostly also found in blood.

TCR beta CDR3 regions were amplified from RNA. HTBI primers were the set used in a first-round RT-PCR of the TCR CDR3. TCRdb processed the multiplex PCR reads anew with MiXCR; each CDR3 protein has one entry. The data show about 330,000 distinct CDR3 sequences, around 13% seen once. The genes are TRBV6-1 and TRBJ2-1, with a weak D call TRBD2 (5 bases). The receptor comes from a woman aged 40 to 49 with Graves' ophthalmopathy. The sequenced material came from blood. CDR3 loop: CASIARLAGNEQFF. In DNA, the CDR3 is TGTGCCAGCATAGCGAGGCTGGCTGGGAATGAGCAGTTCTTC.